The rows below give T cell receptor beta chains drawn from one sample of a study of early T cells in non-severe SARS-CoV-2 infection. TCRdb redid the calling of the 5' RACE reads with MiXCR, one entry per CDR3 protein. The sample shows approximately 50,000 distinct CDR3 sequences, about 12% of them seen only once. Sequencing used whole blood. These receptors were obtained from an adult who was a healthcare worker with PCR-confirmed SARS-CoV-2 infection or an uninfected control (not recorded which). CDR3s include the opening cysteine and the closing phenylalanine or tryptophan. Fields, in order: J gene, clone size, CDR3 length, D gene, V gene, CDR3 DNA, CDR3 protein. The D gene is left open where the match is weak. Clone size appears in some rows only: once, few, many, or a class for an expanded clone.

J: TRBJ2-7
size: many
length: 14
D: TRBD1
V: TRBV12-5
DNA: TGTGCTAGTGGTTTGGGGGACAGGGAGGACGAGCAGTACTTC
CDR3: CASGLGDREDEQYF

J: TRBJ2-7
size: -
length: 15
D: -
V: TRBV11-2
DNA: TGTGCCAGCAGCACACCGGGACTCCTCTCCTACGAGCAGTACTTC
CDR3: CASSTPGLLSYEQYF

J: TRBJ2-1
size: -
length: 16
D: TRBD2
V: TRBV7-2
DNA: TGTGCCAGCAGCTCCTTTGGCGGGGGGACCTACAATGAGCAGTTCTTC
CDR3: CASSSFGGGTYNEQFF

J: TRBJ2-4
size: -
length: 15
D: TRBD2
V: TRBV11-2
DNA: TGTGCCAGCAGCCCCCCCGGACTAGCGGGAAACATTCAGTACTTC
CDR3: CASSPPGLAGNIQYF

J: TRBJ1-5
size: -
length: 14
D: -
V: TRBV6-2/TRBV6-3
DNA: TGTGCCAGCAGTTACTTCAGTTCCGATCAGCCCCAGCATTTT
CDR3: CASSYFSSDQPQHF

J: TRBJ1-6
size: few
length: 13
D: -
V: TRBV27
DNA: TGTGCCAGCAGTGACTCGACCTATTCACCCCTCCACTTT
CDR3: CASSDSTYSPLHF

J: TRBJ2-5
size: -
length: 11
D: -
V: TRBV7-2
DNA: TGTGCCAGCAGCTCAAAAGAGACCCAGTACTTC
CDR3: CASSSKETQYF

J: TRBJ2-3
size: few
length: 16
D: -
V: TRBV13
DNA: TGTGCCAGCAGCTTAGGTAGCCCGGGGGTCACAGATACGCAGTATTTT
CDR3: CASSLGSPGVTDTQYF

J: TRBJ1-1
size: few
length: 13
D: -
V: TRBV6-1
DNA: TGTGCCAGTGACGAGATAGCGAACACTGAAGCTTTCTTT
CDR3: CASDEIANTEAFF

J: TRBJ2-1
size: many
length: 15
D: -
V: TRBV7-8
DNA: TGTGCCAGCAGCCCCCAACAGGACTATTACAATGAGCAGTTCTTC
CDR3: CASSPQQDYYNEQFF

J: TRBJ2-2
size: many
length: 12
D: -
V: TRBV12-3/TRBV12-4
DNA: TGTGCCACACGAGACAGCACCGGGGAGCTGTTTTTT
CDR3: CATRDSTGELFF

J: TRBJ2-1
size: -
length: 14
D: -
V: TRBV29-1
DNA: TGCAGCGTTGCCCCACTAGCTGCCGGCGATGAGCAGTTCTTC
CDR3: CSVAPLAAGDEQFF

J: TRBJ2-7
size: -
length: 15
D: TRBD2
V: TRBV28
DNA: TGTGCCAGCACCGGGGCTAGCGGGGGGGCATGGGAGCAGTACTTC
CDR3: CASTGASGGAWEQYF

J: TRBJ1-5
size: many
length: 12
D: -
V: TRBV10-3
DNA: TGTGCCACCGGACGGCCGAATCAGCCCCAGCATTTT
CDR3: CATGRPNQPQHF

J: TRBJ1-5
size: many
length: 15
D: -
V: TRBV20-1
DNA: TGCAGTGCTATAAAAGCTTTTGATAGCAATCAGCCCCAGCATTTT
CDR3: CSAIKAFDSNQPQHF

J: TRBJ2-3
size: -
length: 14
D: -
V: TRBV2
DNA: TGTGCCAGCAGTACAACCTCAGGGACAGATACGCAGTATTTT
CDR3: CASSTTSGTDTQYF

J: TRBJ2-3
size: -
length: 11
D: -
V: TRBV29-1
DNA: TGCGGGATAAGCACCACAGATACGCAGTATTTT
CDR3: CGISTTDTQYF

J: TRBJ2-5
size: many
length: 13
D: -
V: TRBV5-1
DNA: TGCGCCAGCAGCGTCGAGGTCCAAGAGACCCAGTACTTC
CDR3: CASSVEVQETQYF

J: TRBJ2-7
size: many
length: 11
D: -
V: TRBV6-5
DNA: TGTGCCAGCAGTTATATGGGCGAGCAGTACTTC
CDR3: CASSYMGEQYF

J: TRBJ2-5
size: many
length: 17
D: -
V: TRBV7-2
DNA: TGTGCCAGCAGCTTAGTGGCTTGGCGGGTACCCCAAGAGACCCAGTACTTC
CDR3: CASSLVAWRVPQETQYF

J: TRBJ1-2
size: -
length: 14
D: -
V: TRBV30
DNA: TGTGCCTGGCAATTTCAGGGGAGATTTCATGGCTACACCTTC
CDR3: CAWQFQGRFHGYTF

J: TRBJ2-2
size: few
length: 15
D: TRBD2
V: TRBV5-1
DNA: TGCGCCAGCAGCGAAGGGACTAGCTTTCCCGGGGAGCTGTTTTTT
CDR3: CASSEGTSFPGELFF

J: TRBJ1-5
size: -
length: 14
D: -
V: TRBV3-1
DNA: TGTGCCAGCAGCCCAACGGGGGGCCCGGAGCCCCAGCATTTT
CDR3: CASSPTGGPEPQHF

J: TRBJ2-7
size: few
length: 14
D: -
V: TRBV20-1
DNA: TGCAGTGTCCCGCCTCGAGGGAGCTCCTACGAGCAGTACTTC
CDR3: CSVPPRGSSYEQYF

J: TRBJ2-3
size: once
length: 16
D: TRBD2
V: TRBV20-1
DNA: TGCAGTGCTAGGGCCGTACTAGCGGGGGTTACAGATACGCAGTATTTT
CDR3: CSARAVLAGVTDTQYF

J: TRBJ2-7
size: few
length: 14
D: -
V: TRBV7-8
DNA: TGTGCCAGCAGCTATGCCAGCCTGGTGAACGAGCAGTACTTC
CDR3: CASSYASLVNEQYF

J: TRBJ2-1
size: -
length: 13
D: -
V: TRBV20-1
DNA: TGCGGGTGGGGGGCCACGTTATACAATGAGCAGTTCTTC
CDR3: CGWGATLYNEQFF

J: TRBJ2-1
size: many
length: 12
D: TRBD2
V: TRBV6-2/TRBV6-3
DNA: TGTGCCAGCAGTCCCTCCGCGGGGGGCCCGTTCTTC
CDR3: CASSPSAGGPFF

J: TRBJ2-2
size: few
length: 17
D: TRBD2
V: TRBV12-3/TRBV12-4
DNA: TGTGCCAGCAGTTTCATCGGAAGACTAGCGGTGGGCGGGGAGCTGTTTTTT
CDR3: CASSFIGRLAVGGELFF

J: TRBJ2-7
size: many
length: 13
D: -
V: TRBV7-9
DNA: TGTGCCAGCAGCCCCGGGGACCCCTACGAGCAGTACTTC
CDR3: CASSPGDPYEQYF

J: TRBJ2-3
size: few
length: 15
D: -
V: TRBV20-1
DNA: TGCAGTGCTAGCGACGGACTATCTAGCACAGATACGCAGTATTTT
CDR3: CSASDGLSSTDTQYF

J: TRBJ1-6
size: many
length: 16
D: -
V: TRBV29-1
DNA: TGCAGCGTTGAAGATCCGGCGACCCTCTATAATTCACCCCTCCACTTT
CDR3: CSVEDPATLYNSPLHF

J: TRBJ2-3
size: -
length: 12
D: -
V: TRBV20-1
DNA: TGCAGTGCACCTAGCAGGACGGGTACGCAGTATTTT
CDR3: CSAPSRTGTQYF

J: TRBJ2-4
size: many
length: 16
D: -
V: TRBV7-8
DNA: TGTGCCAGCAGCGCCGGGGGCCCACAGGGCAAAAACATTCAGTACTTC
CDR3: CASSAGGPQGKNIQYF

J: TRBJ1-4
size: few
length: 15
D: -
V: TRBV11-2
DNA: TGTGCCAGCAGCCCTAGGGTCGGAAATAATGAAAAACTGTTTTTT
CDR3: CASSPRVGNNEKLFF

J: TRBJ2-2
size: many
length: 17
D: -
V: TRBV6-2/TRBV6-3
DNA: TGTGCCAGCAATCACTCGCCCCAGGGAGAATTGACCGGGGAGCTGTTTTTT
CDR3: CASNHSPQGELTGELFF

J: TRBJ1-2
size: few
length: 12
D: -
V: TRBV27
DNA: TGTGCCAGCCGTAATTGGGACTATGGCTACACCTTC
CDR3: CASRNWDYGYTF

J: TRBJ1-5
size: -
length: 16
D: -
V: TRBV6-1
DNA: TGTGCCAGCAGTTATAAGCGGGGATGGGGGAATCAGCCCCAGCATTTT
CDR3: CASSYKRGWGNQPQHF

J: TRBJ2-1
size: many
length: 14
D: -
V: TRBV10-2
DNA: TGCGCCAGCATCCCCGGGACTCCCTACAATGAGCAGTTCTTC
CDR3: CASIPGTPYNEQFF

J: TRBJ1-1
size: -
length: 12
D: -
V: TRBV29-1
DNA: TGCAGCGTTGGACAGATGAACACTGAAGCTTTCTTT
CDR3: CSVGQMNTEAFF

J: TRBJ2-7
size: few
length: 15
D: TRBD2
V: TRBV6-2/TRBV6-3
DNA: TGTGCCAGCAGTTACTCTCCTACTAGCGGCGGGCGGCAGTACTTC
CDR3: CASSYSPTSGGRQYF

J: TRBJ1-2
size: -
length: 13
D: -
V: TRBV5-5
DNA: TGTGCCAGCAGCTTGGAACTTAGGACCGGCTACACCTTC
CDR3: CASSLELRTGYTF

J: TRBJ1-6
size: -
length: 13
D: -
V: TRBV10-2
DNA: TGCGCCAGCAAACCCCGGGGGAATTCACCCCTCCACTTT
CDR3: CASKPRGNSPLHF

J: TRBJ2-3
size: many
length: 14
D: -
V: TRBV7-6
DNA: TGTGCCAGCACCCCCGCCGCCCTCACAGATACGCAGTATTTT
CDR3: CASTPAALTDTQYF

J: TRBJ2-1
size: many
length: 15
D: TRBD1
V: TRBV6-2/TRBV6-3
DNA: TGTGCCAGCAGTCTTCGGACAGGGGGCATCGATGAGCAGTTCTTC
CDR3: CASSLRTGGIDEQFF

J: TRBJ1-5
size: many
length: 13
D: -
V: TRBV6-4
DNA: TGTGCCAGCAGTGACGGACTGAATCAGCCCCAGCATTTT
CDR3: CASSDGLNQPQHF